The rows below give T cell receptor beta chains drawn from one sample of a study of cytomegalovirus exposure and HLA in healthy donors. Measured with immunoSEQ multiplex PCR; TCRdb has only the in-frame clones, and not every one. The sample consists of some 98,000 clones, roughly 76% of them appearing once. The sample was PBMCs. The receptors come from a man aged 45 to 65 in good health and CMV-seronegative. Each CDR3 is given with its conserved first and last residue. The order of the fields is CDR3 DNA, CDR3 protein, clone size, D gene, J gene, V gene. D genes are given only for firm matches. Clone size, where shown, is once, few, many, or a class for clones that have expanded.

DNA: TGCGCCAGCAACTCATGGAGGGCCGCCACAGATACGCAGTATTTT; CDR3: CASNSWRAATDTQYF; size: .; D: .; J: TRBJ2-3; V: TRBV5-1
DNA: TGTGCCACCAGCGGATCACGGGACAGACCTACCCAAGAGACCCAGTACTTC; CDR3: CATSGSRDRPTQETQYF; size: .; D: TRBD1; J: TRBJ2-5; V: TRBV15
DNA: TGTGCCAGCAGCTTAGAGCAGGGTCAAGGGACTGAAGCTTTCTTT; CDR3: CASSLEQGQGTEAFF; size: once; D: .; J: TRBJ1-1; V: TRBV7-6
DNA: TGTGCCAGCAGGCGGGGGGCTAGCAATCAGCCCCAGCATTTT; CDR3: CASRRGASNQPQHF; size: few; D: .; J: TRBJ1-5; V: TRBV6-1
DNA: TGTGCCAGCTCACCGGGGGCGCTAAGTGAAAAACTGTTTTTT; CDR3: CASSPGALSEKLFF; size: .; D: .; J: TRBJ1-4; V: TRBV18
DNA: TGTGCCTGGTGGTCCCTGCGGGGCATGGGCTATGGCTACACCTTC; CDR3: CAWWSLRGMGYGYTF; size: .; D: .; J: TRBJ1-2; V: TRBV30
DNA: TGCGCCAGCAGCCAAGAAATGAGGAGACGGGAGACTTATAGCAATCAGCCCCAGCATTTT; CDR3: CASSQEMRRRETYSNQPQHF; size: .; D: .; J: TRBJ1-5; V: TRBV4-3
DNA: TGTGCCATCAGTGAGGGTCGACTAGCGGGAGAGCGGGGCCAGTACTTC; CDR3: CAISEGRLAGERGQYF; size: .; D: TRBD2; J: TRBJ2-5; V: TRBV10-3
DNA: TGTGCCTGGAGACTAGCGGGAGGACCAGATACGCAGTATTTT; CDR3: CAWRLAGGPDTQYF; size: .; D: TRBD2; J: TRBJ2-3; V: TRBV30
DNA: TGCGCCAGCAGTGACAGTGTGTCTCCCGGATTCGCTGAAGCTTTCTTT; CDR3: CASSDSVSPGFAEAFF; size: .; D: .; J: TRBJ1-1; V: TRBV27
DNA: TGCAGCGTTGTACTAGCGGAAGGGGTGTACAATGAGCAGTTCTTC; CDR3: CSVVLAEGVYNEQFF; size: .; D: TRBD2; J: TRBJ2-1; V: TRBV29-1
DNA: TGTGCCGGAAGGGACAGGGTTCTAACGAACACCGGGGAGCTGTTTTTT; CDR3: CAGRDRVLTNTGELFF; size: .; D: TRBD1; J: TRBJ2-2; V: TRBV2
DNA: TGTGCCAGCAGTTTGGGACAGTATAATTCACCCCTCCACTTT; CDR3: CASSLGQYNSPLHF; size: few; D: TRBD1; J: TRBJ1-6; V: TRBV27
DNA: TGTGCCAGCAGTTTTCTGACAGTCACAGATACGCAGTATTTT; CDR3: CASSFLTVTDTQYF; size: .; D: .; J: TRBJ2-3; V: TRBV28
DNA: TGTGCCAGCAGCCCAAGGACAGAGTTCTACGAGCAGTACTTC; CDR3: CASSPRTEFYEQYF; size: .; D: .; J: TRBJ2-7; V: TRBV7-3
DNA: TGTGCCAGCAGCCCGGGGGAAGGCGGGGAGCTGTTTTTT; CDR3: CASSPGEGGELFF; size: few; D: .; J: TRBJ2-2; V: TRBV11-3
DNA: TGTGCCAGCAGCTTCGGACTGGCGCAAGAGACCCAGTACTTC; CDR3: CASSFGLAQETQYF; size: .; D: .; J: TRBJ2-5; V: TRBV7-9
DNA: TGTGCCAGTACAATGTGGTGGCAGGGATCAGCTAACTATGGCTACACCTTC; CDR3: CASTMWWQGSANYGYTF; size: .; D: .; J: TRBJ1-2; V: TRBV19
DNA: TGTGCCACCGAGACAGGGATCGGGGAGACCCAGTACTTC; CDR3: CATETGIGETQYF; size: .; D: TRBD1; J: TRBJ2-5; V: TRBV6-5
DNA: TGTGCCAGCACCCCTACTAGCTCCGGTTCCCACGAGCAGTACTTC; CDR3: CASTPTSSGSHEQYF; size: .; D: .; J: TRBJ2-7; V: TRBV6-1
DNA: TGTGCCAGCCCCTCCCCGGGACAGGGAATGAACACTGAAGCTTTCTTT; CDR3: CASPSPGQGMNTEAFF; size: few; D: TRBD1; J: TRBJ1-1; V: TRBV7-9
DNA: TGTGCCAGCAGCCATGTCCTGGACAGGAGGCTTCGGGAAAACACTGAAGCTTTCTTT; CDR3: CASSHVLDRRLRENTEAFF; size: .; D: TRBD1; J: TRBJ1-1; V: TRBV11-2
DNA: TGTGCCAGCAGTTTCTCACCGGGACTAGGAAAAGAGACCCAGTACTTC; CDR3: CASSFSPGLGKETQYF; size: .; D: TRBD2; J: TRBJ2-5; V: TRBV28
DNA: TGTGCTACTTCCCCTCCGTGGGGCCTCAGGGAGCTGTTTTTT; CDR3: CATSPPWGLRELFF; size: .; D: .; J: TRBJ2-2; V: TRBV6-1
DNA: TGTGCCAGCAGCTCACTGCGGGGCTTGGGCGGCTACACCTTC; CDR3: CASSSLRGLGGYTF; size: .; D: .; J: TRBJ1-2; V: TRBV11-2
DNA: TGTGCCAGCAGTTATGTTCCCCCGGCTTTCTTT; CDR3: CASSYVPPAFF; size: .; D: .; J: TRBJ1-1; V: TRBV6-6
DNA: TGTGCCAGCAGCGTAGGACCCCTTGCGGAGGGGCCCCAGCATTTT; CDR3: CASSVGPLAEGPQHF; size: .; D: .; J: TRBJ1-5; V: TRBV9
DNA: TGTGCCACCTTGCGGGAGACCCAGGGGAGCGGGGAGCTGTTTTTT; CDR3: CATLRETQGSGELFF; size: .; D: .; J: TRBJ2-2; V: TRBV7-2
DNA: TGTGCCAGCAGTTTCTCGCCACGAACCTACACAGATACGCAGTATTTT; CDR3: CASSFSPRTYTDTQYF; size: .; D: .; J: TRBJ2-3; V: TRBV28
DNA: TGTGCCAGCAGCTTACAGGGGACTAGCGCCGCCTACGAGCAGTACTTC; CDR3: CASSLQGTSAAYEQYF; size: few; D: TRBD2; J: TRBJ2-7; V: TRBV11-2
DNA: TGTGCCAGCAGCTTAGCGCACACAGGGCACCATCAGCCCCAGCATTTT; CDR3: CASSLAHTGHHQPQHF; size: .; D: .; J: TRBJ1-5; V: TRBV7-9
DNA: TGTGCCAGCAGCCCCGGGACAGGGAATCGGGAACTGTTTTTT; CDR3: CASSPGTGNRELFF; size: few; D: TRBD1; J: TRBJ1-4; V: TRBV7-9
DNA: TGTGCCAGCAGTCTGACAGGGGCAAATGAAAAACTGTTTTTT; CDR3: CASSLTGANEKLFF; size: once; D: TRBD1; J: TRBJ1-4; V: TRBV28
DNA: TGTGCCATCAGCGGGACAGGTAGTTTGACCCAGCCCCAGCATTTT; CDR3: CAISGTGSLTQPQHF; size: .; D: TRBD1; J: TRBJ1-5; V: TRBV10-3
DNA: TGTGCCAGCAGCTCAGGGTCCCGCCAAGGGCCCCAGCATTTT; CDR3: CASSSGSRQGPQHF; size: few; D: .; J: TRBJ1-5; V: TRBV5-6
DNA: TGTGCCAGCAGCTACGGGAGCTCCTATAATTCACCCCTCCACTTT; CDR3: CASSYGSSYNSPLHF; size: .; D: .; J: TRBJ1-6; V: TRBV7-2
DNA: TGTGCCAGCAGTCTTAGAACAGGGGTGGGGACTGAAGCTTTCTTT; CDR3: CASSLRTGVGTEAFF; size: once; D: TRBD1; J: TRBJ1-1; V: TRBV2
DNA: TGTGCCAGCAGTCCCAACATGTACTCTGGAAACACCATATATTTT; CDR3: CASSPNMYSGNTIYF; size: .; D: .; J: TRBJ1-3; V: TRBV10-3
DNA: TGTGCCAGCAGCCCCGGGACAGGGACCTATGGCTACACCTTC; CDR3: CASSPGTGTYGYTF; size: .; D: TRBD1; J: TRBJ1-2; V: TRBV2
DNA: TGTGCCAGTAGTATCGGGTCGTTGGTTAATTCACCCCTCCACTTT; CDR3: CASSIGSLVNSPLHF; size: .; D: .; J: TRBJ1-6; V: TRBV19
DNA: TGTGCCATCAGGGCGGAGACTACCAGAGGAGAGACCCAGTACTTC; CDR3: CAIRAETTRGETQYF; size: .; D: .; J: TRBJ2-5; V: TRBV10-3
DNA: TGTGCCAGCAGCAAAGGTATGATGGGACAGGGGGTCTACGAGCAGTACTTC; CDR3: CASSKGMMGQGVYEQYF; size: few; D: .; J: TRBJ2-7; V: TRBV21-1
DNA: TGTGCCAGCAGCCTGGGGGGGTTGAACACTGAAGCTTTCTTT; CDR3: CASSLGGLNTEAFF; size: .; D: .; J: TRBJ1-1; V: TRBV7-8
DNA: TGTGCCATCGGCTTTCAGGGGCCGGGGACCTACGAGCAGTACTTC; CDR3: CAIGFQGPGTYEQYF; size: few; D: .; J: TRBJ2-7; V: TRBV10-3
DNA: TGTTCCAGCAGTCGGGGGGAGAGGGAGCTGTTTTTT; CDR3: CSSSRGERELFF; size: .; D: TRBD2; J: TRBJ2-2; V: TRBV7-9
DNA: TGTGCCACCAGCCGATCCCGGGACAGGGGCCCTGAGGAGATGAAGCAGTTCTTC; CDR3: CATSRSRDRGPEEMKQFF; size: .; D: TRBD1; J: TRBJ2-1; V: TRBV15
DNA: TGTGCCAGCAGCCTCTTCGGACTAGCGGGGACCTACAATGAGCAGTTCTTC; CDR3: CASSLFGLAGTYNEQFF; size: .; D: TRBD2; J: TRBJ2-1; V: TRBV27
DNA: TGTGCCAGCAGCTTAGGAGGATCCCACCACGAGAGGGTCTTC; CDR3: CASSLGGSHHERVF; size: .; D: .; J: TRBJ2-1; V: TRBV11-3
DNA: TGTGCCAGTACGTGGGGGGGGTACAATGAGCAGTTCTTC; CDR3: CASTWGGYNEQFF; size: .; D: TRBD2; J: TRBJ2-1; V: TRBV19
DNA: TGTGCCAGCAGTGAAGAAGGGAGGGGGTACACCGGGGAGCTGTTTTTT; CDR3: CASSEEGRGYTGELFF; size: .; D: .; J: TRBJ2-2; V: TRBV2
DNA: TGTGCCACCTCAGGGACTGGGGCCAACGTCCTGACTTTC; CDR3: CATSGTGANVLTF; size: few; D: .; J: TRBJ2-6; V: TRBV28
DNA: TGTGCCAGCAGCAAAGAAGGTACAGGGTCGGACACTGAAGCTTTCTTT; CDR3: CASSKEGTGSDTEAFF; size: few; D: .; J: TRBJ1-1; V: TRBV21-1